The present entry profiles one TCR beta chain with its context. The sample comes from a study of OX40 agonist ivuxolimab in advanced cancers. The data were produced by immunoSEQ multiplex PCR, yet TCRdb's version contains in-frame clones alone and is incomplete. The sample records tens of thousands of clones, 80% to 85% being singletons. Autoimmune disease history or systemic immunosuppression was exclusionary. The source is an adult with an advanced solid tumor such as melanoma, head and neck, liver or kidney cancer. This specimen consisted of CD4+ or CD8+ T cells sorted from blood, obtained in a trial of the OX40 agonist ivuxolimab.

The CDR3 DNA sequence: TGTGCCTGGAGGGCGGGACAGTCCTATGGCTACACCTTC. It encodes CAWRAGQSYGYTF. The chain recombines TRBV30 with TRBJ1-2, with 7 bases identical to TRBD1. This CDR3 is 13 amino acids long. Germline V CDR1 and CDR2: GTSNPN, SVGIG (reference sequence). J gave up 4 bases and V 3 bases, and 5 bases lay outside the gene matches. Filled out from reference TRBV30 and TRBJ1-2, the complete variable domain reads SQTIHQWPATLVQPVGSPLSLECTVEGTSNPNLYWYRQAAGRGLQLLFYSVGIGQISSEVPQNLSASRPQDRQFILSSKKLLLSDSGFYLCAWRAGQSYGYTFGSGTRLTVV.